Sequencing of this T cell receptor (beta chain) was carried out in a study of shared clonotypes between healthy human individuals (dated by TCRdb to 2019 to 2021). Some background on the complete study: Three men and a couple of women, aged 18 to 49 years, made up the cohort. To increase sequencing depth and limit assay-specific biases, TCR repertoire library preparation and sequencing were carried out by different laboratories using diverse techniques. Per donor, three plates each were used for CD4 naive and CD4 memory, two for CD8 naive, and one for CD8 memory. Per donor, leukapheresis produced somewhere between about 0.85 and 8.9 billion PBMCs. The study deeply sequenced blood TCR repertoires of 5 or 6 healthy adults to estimate repertoire size and the extent of clonotype sharing between individuals.

The research as a whole found: Incomplete sequencing was indicated by rarefaction of sorted-subset datasets, despite the large sequencing depth. Pairwise subsampling led to the expectation that sequencing depth would affect the degree of clonotype sharing among donors. Clonotypes shared by all four sorted-subset donors showed higher generation probabilities than non-shared clonotypes. Because the study included only a small number of donors, the genetic and exposure-history diversity represented was limited. When several donors were compared, the shared fraction of clonotypes was about 5.2% for naive CD4, more than 3% for naive CD8, about 2.4% for memory CD4, and less than 0.45% for memory CD8. Sampling was restricted to blood, and TCR repertoires in tissue are likely to differ from TCR repertoires in blood. Naive subsets generally had larger estimated clonotype richness than memory subsets.

Trimming at the junction amounts to 2 bases on V and 0 bases on J, and the germline ends lie 8 bases apart. The cysteine opens and the phenylalanine closes a CDR3 of 15 amino acids. The entry retains the CDR3 DNA only, 45 bases that are in frame from base 1. The germline V gene supplies CDR1 MNHEY and CDR2 SVGAGI. Using the deep immunoSEQ assay, multiplex PCR amplified TCR CDR3 regions from genomic DNA. Extracted genomic DNA from each cell subset was distributed evenly across all wells of several immunoSEQ 96-well plates, and each plate was treated as a replicate. For sorted subsets, about 210 ng of genomic DNA, equivalent to some 33,000 T cell genomes, went into each replicate PCR. Purified libraries were measured with a Qubit 3.0 fluorometer, size-checked on a Bioanalyzer 2100, and measured again with the KAPA Library Quantification kit. Each immunoSEQ 96-well plate was sequenced on its own single-read 150-cycle Illumina NextSeq 550 flow cell. Under the source paper's analysis protocol: Because the immunoSEQ output included only junctional sequences and no quality scores, the filtering could not be the same as the filtering used for full-length reads. To assign V/J genes and CDR3, sequences were annotated using PyIR, a Python wrapper for IgBLAST v1.9, with IMGT germline references. Reads were removed for weak V/J assignments (E-value above 1e-6), missing CDR3, stop codons, out-of-frame junctions, or ambiguous translated residues. A V3J clonotype was defined by an identical inferred V gene, J gene, and CDR3 amino acid sequence. Percentage overlap between repertoires was computed as shared unique clonotypes divided by the size of the smaller repertoire. Three approaches were used to assess repertoire richness: RTK rarefaction, the Chao1 estimator, and Recon v2.1 estimates of unobserved clonotypes. OLGA was used to compute generation probabilities for all TCRbeta clonotypes that the gDNA method yielded from a handful of donors. As stored in TCRdb, this immuneACCESS dataset retains in-frame rearrangements with V and J assigned. A fraction of the clones does not appear; measured against another copy, unresolved V genes explain less than half of the discrepancy, and the remainder lacks a known reason. That table supplies the V and J calls and clone size; D and trimming were determined from the DNA. This sample is represented by roughly 1.5 million clones; 95% to 99% of them were singletons. The ten largest clones represent about 0.42% of the sample.

The donors were healthy, HIV-negative adults who had no recently reported acute infections or vaccinations. Only Caucasian adults living in Nashville, Tennessee, USA were represented among the donors. CD4+ T cells were enriched by magnetic negative selection; naive cells were then positively selected on CD45RA, and the negative fraction formed the memory subset. Blood was obtained by leukapheresis, after which PBMCs were separated by Ficoll-Histopaque density gradient centrifugation and cryopreserved in liquid nitrogen vapor phase. Analytical flow cytometry was used to check the purity and quantity of each magnetically sorted T cell population. Each sorted fraction had its genomic DNA isolated and then quantified by UV absorbance on a Nanodrop 2000c. With regard to this clone: Its recognized antigen is unknown. No base qualities exist here, and no much larger clone lies one base off it.

This TCR derives from a man younger than 45 in good health. The chain employs TRBV6-5 and TRBJ1-5; the D gene cannot be named for sure. The sample consisted of naive CD4+ T cells sorted from blood. The intended sense of this specimen's cell subset or site label: CD45RA+ positively selected. The CDR3 here reads CASSYDGNSNQPQHF. The nucleotides are TGTGCCAGCAGTTACGACGGAAATAGCAATCAGCCCCAGCATTTT.